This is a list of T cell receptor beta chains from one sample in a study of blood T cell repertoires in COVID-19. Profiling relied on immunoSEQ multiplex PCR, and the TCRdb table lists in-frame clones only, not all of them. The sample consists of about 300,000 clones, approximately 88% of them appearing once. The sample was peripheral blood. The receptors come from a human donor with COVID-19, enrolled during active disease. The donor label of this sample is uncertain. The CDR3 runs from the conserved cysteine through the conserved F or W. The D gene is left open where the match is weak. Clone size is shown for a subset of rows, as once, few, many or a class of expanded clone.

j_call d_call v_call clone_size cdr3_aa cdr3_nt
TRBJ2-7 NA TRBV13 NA CASSLDRGGSYEQYF TGTGCCAGCAGCTTAGACAGGGGGGGGTCCTACGAGCAGTACTTC
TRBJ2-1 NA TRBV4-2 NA CASSQGFGLRDEQFF TGTGCCAGCAGCCAAGGGTTCGGACTTAGGGATGAGCAGTTCTTC
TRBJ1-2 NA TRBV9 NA CASSDVVSRVGYTF TGTGCCAGCAGCGACGTCGTGAGCAGGGTTGGCTACACCTTC
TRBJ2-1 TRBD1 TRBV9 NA CASSSPGQTNEQFF TGTGCCAGCAGCTCGCCGGGACAGACCAATGAGCAGTTCTTC
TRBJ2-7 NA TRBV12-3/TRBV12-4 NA CASSFGSKQYF TGTGCCAGCAGTTTCGGTAGCAAGCAGTACTTC
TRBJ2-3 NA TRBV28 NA CALSSFATGRPDTQYF TGTGCCTTAAGCAGTTTTGCGACAGGTAGACCAGATACGCAGTATTTT
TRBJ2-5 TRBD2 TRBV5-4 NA CASSLWRGNQETQYF TGTGCCAGCAGCTTATGGCGGGGGAATCAAGAGACCCAGTACTTC
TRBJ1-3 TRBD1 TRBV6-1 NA CASSAGQGMSSGNTIYF TGTGCCAGCAGTGCGGGACAGGGTATGAGCTCTGGAAACACCATATATTTT
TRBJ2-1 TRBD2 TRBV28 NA CASSGTSGKVEQFF TGTGCCAGCAGTGGGACTAGCGGGAAAGTAGAGCAGTTCTTC
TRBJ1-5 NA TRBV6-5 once CASSNQPDGYQPQHF TGTGCCAGCAGTAACCAGCCCGACGGGTATCAGCCCCAGCATTTT
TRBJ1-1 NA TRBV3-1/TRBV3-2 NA CASSLWSYTEAFF TGTGCCAGCAGCCTTTGGAGCTACACTGAAGCTTTCTTT
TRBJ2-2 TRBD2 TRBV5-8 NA CASSLHRGLAAYTGELFF TGTGCCAGCAGCTTACACCGGGGACTAGCGGCCTACACCGGGGAGCTGTTTTTT
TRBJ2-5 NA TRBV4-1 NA CASSQVGGIQETQYF TGCGCCAGCAGCCAAGTGGGCGGGATCCAAGAGACCCAGTACTTC
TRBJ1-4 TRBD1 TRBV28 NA CASSPPRAGTGTGKLFF TGTGCCAGCAGCCCTCCGCGCGCCGGGACAGGGACCGGAAAACTGTTTTTT
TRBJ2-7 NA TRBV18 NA CASSPGFAGYEQYF TGTGCCAGCTCACCAGGTTTCGCCGGTTACGAGCAGTACTTC
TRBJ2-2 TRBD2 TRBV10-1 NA CASSESGLAGGELFF TGCGCCAGCAGTGAGAGCGGACTAGCGGGCGGGGAGCTGTTTTTT
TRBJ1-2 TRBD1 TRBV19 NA CASSLNRGGYTF TGTGCCAGTAGTTTAAACAGGGGTGGCTACACCTTC
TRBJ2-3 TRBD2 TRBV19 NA CASSIPSSGSRDTQYF TGTGCCAGTAGTATCCCGTCTAGCGGGAGTCGAGATACGCAGTATTTT
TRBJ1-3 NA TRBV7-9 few CASSPPPLGNTIYF TGTGCCAGCAGCCCTCCTCCTCTCGGAAACACCATATATTTT
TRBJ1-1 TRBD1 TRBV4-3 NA CASSQLGQGVTEAFF TGCGCCAGCAGCCAGCTGGGACAGGGTGTCACTGAAGCTTTCTTT
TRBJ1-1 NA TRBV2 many CASSEFPPLTGGNTEAFF TGTGCCAGCAGTGAGTTCCCCCCCTTGACAGGTGGGAACACTGAAGCTTTCTTT
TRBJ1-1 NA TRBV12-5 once CASGPGDLEAFF TGTGCTAGTGGTCCCGGCGACTTGGAAGCTTTCTTT
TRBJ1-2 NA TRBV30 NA CAWAGTTYGYTF TGTGCCTGGGCCGGGACTACCTATGGCTACACCTTC
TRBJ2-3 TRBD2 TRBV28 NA CASSRAGGPYLSADTQYF TGTGCCAGCAGCCGAGCGGGAGGGCCCTACCTGAGCGCAGATACGCAGTATTTT
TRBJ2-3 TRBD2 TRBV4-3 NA CASSRALAGGPDTQYF TGCGCCAGCAGCCGCGCACTAGCGGGAGGGCCTGATACGCAGTATTTT
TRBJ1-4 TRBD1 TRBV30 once CAGGQGQREGEKLFF TGTGCCGGGGGACAGGGTCAGAGAGAAGGTGAAAAACTGTTTTTT
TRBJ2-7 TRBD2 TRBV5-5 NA CASSPSPSGSYEQYF TGTGCCAGCAGCCCGTCCCCTAGCGGGAGCTACGAGCAGTACTTC
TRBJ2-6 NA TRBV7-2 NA CASRGGSTSGANVLTF TGTGCCAGTAGAGGAGGGAGCACCTCTGGGGCCAACGTCCTGACTTTC
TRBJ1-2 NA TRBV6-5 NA CASKYRDSYGYTF TGTGCCAGCAAATACAGGGATTCCTATGGCTACACCTTC
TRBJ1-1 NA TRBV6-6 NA CASSLDLRTEAFF TGTGCCAGCAGTCTAGACTTGAGGACTGAAGCTTTCTTT
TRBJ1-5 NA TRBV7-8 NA CASSLAKIAEGDLIQPQHF TGTGCCAGCAGCTTAGCGAAGATTGCAGAAGGGGATCTTATTCAGCCCCAGCATTTT
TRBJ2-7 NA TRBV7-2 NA CASSLGRGAGQRNEQYF TGTGCCAGCAGCTTAGGTCGGGGGGCAGGGCAACGTAACGAGCAGTACTTC
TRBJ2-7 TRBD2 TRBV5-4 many CASSLRGGEQYF TGTGCCAGCAGCTTACGGGGGGGCGAGCAGTACTTC
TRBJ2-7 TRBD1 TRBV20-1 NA CSASDRGFYEQYF TGCAGTGCTAGTGACAGGGGGTTCTACGAGCAGTACTTC
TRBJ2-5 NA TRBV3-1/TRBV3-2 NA CASSQDPLSKETQYF TGTGCCAGCAGCCAAGATCCACTGAGTAAAGAGACCCAGTACTTC
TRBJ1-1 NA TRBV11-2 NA CASSFNRGVTEAFF TGTGCCAGCAGCTTCAACCGAGGCGTAACTGAAGCTTTCTTT
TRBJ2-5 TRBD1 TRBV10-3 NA CAIRDRSSETQYF TGTGCCATCAGGGACAGGTCGTCAGAGACCCAGTACTTC
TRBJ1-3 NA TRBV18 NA CASSPRAPTVDSGNTIYF TGTGCCAGCTCACCTCGAGCCCCCACAGTCGACTCTGGAAACACCATATATTTT
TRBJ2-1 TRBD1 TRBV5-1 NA CASSWGQGGNEQFF TGCGCCAGCAGCTGGGGACAGGGGGGAAATGAGCAGTTCTTC
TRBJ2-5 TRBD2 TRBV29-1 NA CSVDSSGRPPGETQYF TGCAGCGTTGATTCTAGCGGGAGGCCACCGGGGGAGACCCAGTACTTC
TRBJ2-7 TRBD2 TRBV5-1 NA CASSLGLAANYEQYF TGCGCCAGCAGCTTGGGACTAGCGGCAAACTACGAGCAGTACTTC
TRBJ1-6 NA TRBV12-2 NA CASRLGDRRNSPLHF TGTGCAAGTCGCTTGGGGGACAGGCGCAATTCACCCCTCCACTTT
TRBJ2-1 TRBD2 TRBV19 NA CASTRGTSGRSSNEQFF TGTGCCAGTACCAGAGGGACTAGCGGGAGGTCTTCCAATGAGCAGTTCTTC
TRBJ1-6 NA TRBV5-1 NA CASRPSGGNNSPLHF TGCGCCAGCCGCCCAAGCGGAGGGAATAATTCACCCCTCCACTTT
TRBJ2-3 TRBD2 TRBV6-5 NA CASSSPGGFTDTQYF TGTGCCAGCAGTTCCCCCGGGGGGTTCACAGATACGCAGTATTTT